A selection of T cell receptor beta chains follows, all from one sample in a study of blood T cell repertoires in COVID-19. Repertoires were generated with immunoSEQ multiplex PCR, while TCRdb's copy carries only in-frame clones and drops some. The table records under 150,000 clones, about 80% of them present only once. Specimen: PBMCs or T cells enriched from blood (not recorded which). Receptors were obtained from a man in his fifties in a cohort exposed to, infected with or recovered from COVID-19 (not recorded which). Both conserved end residues are part of each CDR3.

v_call	j_call	cdr3_aa
TRBV5-1	TRBJ2-2	CASSPGGFNMKMEPGELFF
TRBV11-2	TRBJ2-5	CASSLTSGAAGTQYF
TRBV9	TRBJ2-1	CASSSEEGPYNEQFF
TRBV2	TRBJ2-6	CASRQESSGANVLTF
TRBV7-9	TRBJ2-7	CASSPGSFYEQYF
TRBV28	TRBJ2-1	CASSLSTGPSSYNEQFF
TRBV5-4	TRBJ1-3	CASSTGQGPSGNTIYF
TRBV11-2	TRBJ1-1	CASLKVEQGTEAFF
TRBV4-1	TRBJ2-1	CASSPIPNNEQFF
TRBV30	TRBJ1-1	CARSRATEAFF
TRBV5-4	TRBJ2-7	CASSLAGTAAYEQYF
TRBV7-6	TRBJ2-3	CASSLSAAGGTDTQYF
TRBV9	TRBJ2-2	CASSVTSGSNTGELFF
TRBV5-1	TRBJ2-6	CASVAVPGSGANVLTF
TRBV30	TRBJ2-4	CAWSVRGSNIQYF
TRBV9	TRBJ2-2	CASSVGRGTGELFF
TRBV10-1	TRBJ2-3	CASSISDTQYF
TRBV7-2	TRBJ2-3	CASSLLAGGTDTQYF
TRBV18	TRBJ2-2	CASRGGPGNTGELFF
TRBV5-1	TRBJ1-1	CASSTPQGEAFF
TRBV11-2	TRBJ1-4	CASSYGTGSNEKLFF
TRBV7-3	TRBJ2-1	CASSLTGDPSNEQFF